Each of the 5 T cell receptor beta chains below was sequenced from the same sample in a study of CD8+ T cells in alopecia areata. The authors extracted RNA and reverse transcribed it into cDNA as the sequencing template. Produced via immunoSEQ multiplex PCR; TCRdb's table is partial and in-frame only. The sample yields 65,000 to 95,000 clones, roughly 51% seen once. Sequencing used NKG2D-high CD8+ T cells sorted from blood. These receptors originate from a human donor with alopecia areata.

This chain joins TRBV5-1 and TRBJ2-1; D possibly corresponds to TRBD1 (6 bases). Germline V CDR1 and CDR2: SGHRS, YFSETQ. Deletions cut 4 bases from V and 4 bases from J, with 15 bases between. This CDR3 is 15 amino acids long. For the CDR3, the DNA is TGCGCCAGCAGCGAGGACAGATCCGAGTACAATGAGCAGTTCTTC. This codes for CASSEDRSEYNEQFF.

The chain carries TRBV9 and TRBJ2-2; D is perhaps TRBD1 or TRBD2 (6 bases each). CDR1 SGDLS and CDR2 YYNGEE come from the germline V gene. The V gene lost 8 bases and the J gene lost 1 base, with 12 bases spanning the gap. The CDR3 contains 14 residues. The CDR3 nucleotides read TGTGCCAGTACGGGGGCCGTGAACACCGGGGAGCTGTTTTTT. It encodes CASTGAVNTGELFF.

The V call is TRBV2, the J call TRBJ2-2; D may be TRBD2 (6 bases). This CDR3 has 14 residues. Per germline, CDR1 SNHLY and CDR2 FYNNEI. V gave up 3 bases and J gave up 5 bases, with 10 bases separating them. This CDR3 reads CASSDGRETGELFF. CDR3 bases: TGTGCCAGCAGTGACGGGAGAGAGACCGGGGAGCTGTTTTTT. The variable domain in full, with the rest retrieved from reference TRBV2 and TRBJ2-2, is EPEVTQTPSHQVTQMGQEVILRCVPISNHLYFYWYRQILGQKVEFLVSFYNNEISEKSEIFDDQFSVERPDGSNFTLKIRSTKLEDSAMYFCASSDGRETGELFFGEGSRLTVL.

V and J are TRBV9 and TRBJ2-2; D is unclear. The CDR3 spans 17 residues. Per germline, CDR1 SGDLS and CDR2 YYNGEE. V dropped 4 bases and J dropped 6 bases, with 22 bases sitting between them. DNA of the CDR3: TGTGCCAGCAGCCCCCCCGTGGGCCCTGGTTATGCCGGGGAGCTGTTTTTT. As protein: CASSPPVGPGYAGELFF.

The chain carries TRBV7-6 and TRBJ2-1; D is ambiguous. Germline-derived CDR1 and CDR2 are SGHVS and FNYEAQ. The germline V and J ends were trimmed by 5 bases and 8 bases, with 7 bases remaining between them. The CDR3 sequence is 11 residues long. CDR3 in DNA: TGTGCCAGCAGCCCGGACCATGAGCAGTTCTTC. Amino acids: CASSPDHEQFF.